This T cell receptor (beta chain) appears in the sequencing data of a study of blood T cell repertoires in COVID-19. Study as a whole: Samples representing acute and convalescent COVID-19 were sourced from the United States, Italy and Spain. PBMCs, B-cell-depleted T cells, or T cells provided the cDNA or gDNA that made up the material.

Participants were aged about 18 to 95 years, lived in over 20 US areas, and enrolled virtually. In assigning cohorts, the study relied on participant-reported clinical history. Profiling relied on immunoSEQ multiplex PCR, and the TCRdb table lists in-frame clones only, not all of them. Seen here are fewer than 350,000 clones, 85% observed once, and the top ten hold 1.5% to 2%. Unmatched junction bases numbered 8, after V lost 4 bases and J lost 4 bases. Germline CDR1 and CDR2: SGHNT and YYREEE (reference sequence). The CDR3 is 15 residues long. This TCR was recovered from a woman aged 25-40 years who had been exposed to COVID-19. The sequencing input was PBMCs or T cells enriched from blood (not recorded which). The chain has TRBV5-4 and TRBJ2-7, with 10 nucleotides matching TRBD1. CDR3 DNA: TGTGCCAGCAGCCTACCGGGACAGGGGCAATACGAGCAGTACTTC. Protein: CASSLPGQGQYEQYF.